Given below is one T cell receptor (beta chain) in context. Losses at the gene ends were 4 bases for V and 3 bases for J; bases not matched to a gene: 8. Per the germline V gene, CDR1 is PRHDT and CDR2 is FYEKMQ (reference sequence). CDR3 length: 17 amino acids. Assay used: immunoSEQ multiplex PCR; TCRdb lists only in-frame clones, some missing. The repertoire holds about 100,000 clones, with 85% as singletons. The entry originates in a study of blood T cell repertoires in COVID-19. For the study at large: From the United States, Italy and Spain came samples of acute and convalescent COVID-19.

This TCR came from a human donor in a cohort sampled during active COVID-19. The sample comprised peripheral blood. J is TRBJ2-2 and V is TRBV13; 10 bases map to TRBD2. CDR3 nucleotide sequence: TGTGCCAGCAGCTCGGCCCTAGCGGGGGTAGACACCGGGGAGCTGTTTTTT. Translating it yields CASSSALAGVDTGELFF.